What follows describes a single T cell receptor (beta chain). Per the original data handling: Amplifying reference gene primers gave estimates of nucleated cell counts. This table comes from immunoSEQ multiplex PCR, and its TCRdb copy is limited to in-frame clones, with some not included. V, J and clone size are taken as reported in that table, and D and trimming were inferred from the DNA itself. The sample holds 350,000 to 400,000 clones; roughly 88% are singletons and the top ten take approximately 1%. Cohort allocation depended upon clinical history that participants reported. The data derive from a study of blood T cell repertoires in COVID-19. Study-wide context: The analysed material was cDNA or gDNA that came from T cells, B-cell-depleted T cells, or PBMCs.

The germline V gene has CDR1 MGHRA and CDR2 YSYEKL. The CDR3 is 15 amino acids. Trimming removed 0 bases from V and 6 bases from J, with 14 bases in between. This clonotype originated in a woman in her twenties or thirties with acute COVID-19. Sequenced: PBMCs or T cells enriched from blood (not recorded which). The chain recombines TRBV4-1 with TRBJ1-2; maybe TRBD1 (5 bases). The DNA for the CDR3 is TGCGCCAGCAGCCAAGATTCGGCCAGGGAGGATGGCTACACCTTC. Its protein is CASSQDSAREDGYTF.